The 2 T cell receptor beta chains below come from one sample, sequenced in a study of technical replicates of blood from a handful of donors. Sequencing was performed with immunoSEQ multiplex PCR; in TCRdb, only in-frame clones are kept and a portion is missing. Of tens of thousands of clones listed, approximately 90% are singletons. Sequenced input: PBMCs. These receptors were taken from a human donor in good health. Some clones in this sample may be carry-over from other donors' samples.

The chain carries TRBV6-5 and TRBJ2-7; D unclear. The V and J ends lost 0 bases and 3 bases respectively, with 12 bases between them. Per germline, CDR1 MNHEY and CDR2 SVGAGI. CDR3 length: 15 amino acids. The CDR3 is CASSYSPVKFYEQYF. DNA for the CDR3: TGTGCCAGCAGTTACTCGCCAGTGAAATTCTACGAGCAGTACTTC.

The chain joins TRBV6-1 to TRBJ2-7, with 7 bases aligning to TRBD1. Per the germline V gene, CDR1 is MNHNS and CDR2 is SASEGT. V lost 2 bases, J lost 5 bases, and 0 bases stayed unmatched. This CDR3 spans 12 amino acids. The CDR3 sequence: CASSETGDEQYF. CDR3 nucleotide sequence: TGTGCCAGCAGTGAAACAGGGGACGAGCAGTACTTC.